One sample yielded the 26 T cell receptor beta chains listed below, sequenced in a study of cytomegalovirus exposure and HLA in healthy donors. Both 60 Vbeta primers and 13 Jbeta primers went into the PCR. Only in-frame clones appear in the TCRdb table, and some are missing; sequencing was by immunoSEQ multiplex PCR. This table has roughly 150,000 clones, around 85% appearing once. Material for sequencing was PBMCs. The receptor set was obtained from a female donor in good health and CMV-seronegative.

CDR3 region: CASSLGSLAGDEQYF. The CDR3 coding sequence is TGTGCCAGCAGCTTAGGCTCTTTAGCGGGAGACGAGCAGTACTTC. The gene calls are TRBV7-9 and TRBJ2-7; 9 bases are a match to TRBD2. CDR1 is SEHNR and CDR2 is FQNEAQ in the germline V gene (reference sequence). V was pared by 1 base and J by 5 bases, with 6 bases of the junction left unmatched. The CDR3 is made up of 15 amino acids.

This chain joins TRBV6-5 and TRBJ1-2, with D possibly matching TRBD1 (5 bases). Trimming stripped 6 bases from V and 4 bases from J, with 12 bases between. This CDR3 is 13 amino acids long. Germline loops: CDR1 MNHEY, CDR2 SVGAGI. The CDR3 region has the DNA TGTGCCAGCAGCCCAGGGTTTAGCTATGGCTACACCTTC. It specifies CASSPGFSYGYTF.

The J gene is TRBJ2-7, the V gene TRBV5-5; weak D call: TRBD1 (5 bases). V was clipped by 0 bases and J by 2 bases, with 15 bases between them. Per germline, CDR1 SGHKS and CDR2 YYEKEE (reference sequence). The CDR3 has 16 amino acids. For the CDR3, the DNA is TGTGCCAGCAGCTTGGCTAATAGGGGAAGACCCTACGAGCAGTACTTC. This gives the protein CASSLANRGRPYEQYF.

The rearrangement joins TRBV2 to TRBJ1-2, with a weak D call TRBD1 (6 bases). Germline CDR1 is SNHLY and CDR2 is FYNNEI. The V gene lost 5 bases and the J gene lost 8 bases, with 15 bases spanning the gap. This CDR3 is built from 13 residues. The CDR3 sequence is CASSLTGPRGYTF. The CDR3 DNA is TGTGCCAGCAGTTTGACAGGTCCGCGCGGCTACACCTTC.

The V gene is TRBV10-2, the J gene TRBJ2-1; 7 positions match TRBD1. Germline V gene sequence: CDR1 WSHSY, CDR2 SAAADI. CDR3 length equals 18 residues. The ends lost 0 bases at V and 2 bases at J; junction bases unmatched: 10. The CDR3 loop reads CASSESTGSRGPYNEQFF. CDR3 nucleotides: TGCGCCAGCAGTGAGTCGACAGGGTCCCGCGGGCCCTACAATGAGCAGTTCTTC.

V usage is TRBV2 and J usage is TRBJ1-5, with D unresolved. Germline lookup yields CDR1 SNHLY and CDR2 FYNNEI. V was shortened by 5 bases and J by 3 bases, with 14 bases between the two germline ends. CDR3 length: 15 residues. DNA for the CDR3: TGTGCCAGCAGTCCAGAGGGCGGGTTCAATCAGCCCCAGCATTTT. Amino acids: CASSPEGGFNQPQHF.

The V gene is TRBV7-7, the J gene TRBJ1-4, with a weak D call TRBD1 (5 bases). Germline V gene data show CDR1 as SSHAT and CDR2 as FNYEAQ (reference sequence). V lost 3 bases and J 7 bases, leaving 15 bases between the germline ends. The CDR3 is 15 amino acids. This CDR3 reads CASSLGGNSIEKLFF. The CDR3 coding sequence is TGTGCCAGCAGCTTGGGGGGAAATTCGATTGAAAAACTGTTTTTT. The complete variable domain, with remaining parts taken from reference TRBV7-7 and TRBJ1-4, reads GAGVSQSPRYKVTKRGQDVTLRCDPISSHATLYWYQQALGQGPEFLTYFNYEAQPDKSGLPSDRFSAERPEGSISTLTIQRTEQRDSAMYRCASSLGGNSIEKLFFGSGTQLSVL.

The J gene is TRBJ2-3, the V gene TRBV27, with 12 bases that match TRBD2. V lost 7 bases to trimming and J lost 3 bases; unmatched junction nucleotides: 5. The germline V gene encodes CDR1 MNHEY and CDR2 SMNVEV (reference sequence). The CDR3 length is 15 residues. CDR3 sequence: CASIKTSGGTDTQYF. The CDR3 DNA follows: TGTGCCAGCATCAAGACTAGCGGGGGTACAGATACGCAGTATTTT.

The CDR3 spells CSVEEGASNQPQHF. CDR3 nucleotide sequence: TGCAGCGTTGAGGAGGGGGCGAGCAATCAGCCCCAGCATTTT. The chain joins TRBV29-1 to TRBJ1-5, with 7 bases fitting TRBD1. Germline V lookup: CDR1 SQVTM, CDR2 ANQGSEA. J gave up 1 base and V 3 bases, and 3 bases lay outside the gene matches. This CDR3 is 14 amino acids long.

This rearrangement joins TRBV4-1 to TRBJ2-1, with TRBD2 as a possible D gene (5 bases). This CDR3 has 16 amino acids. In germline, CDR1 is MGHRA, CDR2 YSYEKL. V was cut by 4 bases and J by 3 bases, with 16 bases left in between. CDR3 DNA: TGCGCCAGCAGCCTAAGGGCCCCGGGGATCTACAATGAGCAGTTCTTC. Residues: CASSLRAPGIYNEQFF.

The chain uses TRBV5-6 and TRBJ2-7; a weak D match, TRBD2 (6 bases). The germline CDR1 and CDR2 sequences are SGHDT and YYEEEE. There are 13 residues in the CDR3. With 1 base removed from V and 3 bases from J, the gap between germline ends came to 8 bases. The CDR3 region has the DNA TGTGCCAGCAGCTTGCTAGCGAGCTACGAGCAGTACTTC. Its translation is CASSLLASYEQYF.

Written as DNA, the CDR3 is TGTGCCAGCAGTTTGACAGGGGGGTATCAGCCCCAGCATTTT. This translates into CASSLTGGYQPQHF. This chain connects TRBV28 to TRBJ1-5; TRBD1 matches at 9 bases. The CDR3 length is 14 residues. The germline V gene has CDR1 MDHEN and CDR2 SYDVKM. V was pared by 3 bases and J by 5 bases, with 2 bases of the junction left unmatched.

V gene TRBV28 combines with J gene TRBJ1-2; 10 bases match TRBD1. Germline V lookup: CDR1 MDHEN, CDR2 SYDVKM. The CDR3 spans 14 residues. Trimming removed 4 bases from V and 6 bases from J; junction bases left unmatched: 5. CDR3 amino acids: CASSWDRGVDGYTF. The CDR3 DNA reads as TGTGCCAGCAGTTGGGACAGGGGTGTAGATGGCTACACCTTC.

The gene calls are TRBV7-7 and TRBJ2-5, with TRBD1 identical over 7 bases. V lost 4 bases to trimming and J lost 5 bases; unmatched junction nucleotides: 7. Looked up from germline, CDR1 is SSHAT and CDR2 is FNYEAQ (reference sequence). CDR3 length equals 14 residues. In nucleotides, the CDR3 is TGTGCCAGCAGCTCCCACGGGACAGAGGAGACCCAGTACTTC. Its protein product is CASSSHGTEETQYF.

The CDR3 DNA reads TGTGCCAGCATAAAAGGGGTTCCCCTTAATGAAAAACTGTTTTTT. Translating gives CASIKGVPLNEKLFF. V gene TRBV6-1 combines with J gene TRBJ1-4, with D possibly matching TRBD1 (5 bases). V dropped 7 bases and J dropped 4 bases, with 16 bases sitting between them. Looked up from germline, CDR1 is MNHNS and CDR2 is SASEGT. The CDR3 runs to 15 residues.

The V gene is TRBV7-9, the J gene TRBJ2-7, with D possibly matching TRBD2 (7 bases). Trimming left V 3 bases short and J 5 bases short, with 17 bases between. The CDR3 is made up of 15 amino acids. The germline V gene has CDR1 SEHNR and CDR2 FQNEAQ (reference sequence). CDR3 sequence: CASSLRGRELDEQYF. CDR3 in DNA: TGTGCCAGCAGCTTGCGGGGGCGGGAGTTGGACGAGCAGTACTTC.

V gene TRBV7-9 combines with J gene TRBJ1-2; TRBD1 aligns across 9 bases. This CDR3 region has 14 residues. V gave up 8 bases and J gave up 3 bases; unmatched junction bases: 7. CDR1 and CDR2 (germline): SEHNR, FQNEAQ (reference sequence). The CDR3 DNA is TGTGCCAGCGTCCGGGGACAGGGATACTATGGCTACACCTTC. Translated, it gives CASVRGQGYYGYTF.

The CDR3 DNA reads as TGTGCCAGCAGTTCCTCCACTAGCGCGACGTTCTACGAGCAGTACTTC. Protein: CASSSSTSATFYEQYF. This chain connects TRBV27 to TRBJ2-7; 7 bases are a match to TRBD2. Germline CDR1 and CDR2: MNHEY and SMNVEV (reference sequence). Trimming took 4 bases from V and 3 from J; bases not matched to a gene: 12. This CDR3 comprises 16 residues.

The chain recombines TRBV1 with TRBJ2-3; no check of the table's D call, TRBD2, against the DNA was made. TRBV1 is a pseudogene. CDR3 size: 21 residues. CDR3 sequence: CTSSQDPPGLAKSAHTDTQYF. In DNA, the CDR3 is TGCACCAGCAGCCAAGATCCCCCCGGACTAGCGAAAAGTGCCCACACAGATACGCAGTATTTT.

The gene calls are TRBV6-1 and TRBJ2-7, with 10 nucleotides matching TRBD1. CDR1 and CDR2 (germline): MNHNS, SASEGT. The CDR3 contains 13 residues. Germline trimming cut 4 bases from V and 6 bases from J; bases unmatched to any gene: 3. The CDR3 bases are TGTGCCAGCAGTGGGGACAGGGGAGGCGAGCAGTACTTC. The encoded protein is CASSGDRGGEQYF.

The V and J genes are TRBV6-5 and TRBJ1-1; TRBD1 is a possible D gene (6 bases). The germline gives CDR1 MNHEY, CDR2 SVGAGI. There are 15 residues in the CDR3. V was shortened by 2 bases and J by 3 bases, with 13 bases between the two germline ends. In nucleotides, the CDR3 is TGTGCCAGCAGTTACGGCAGCCAGGGGTACACTGAAGCTTTCTTT. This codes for CASSYGSQGYTEAFF.

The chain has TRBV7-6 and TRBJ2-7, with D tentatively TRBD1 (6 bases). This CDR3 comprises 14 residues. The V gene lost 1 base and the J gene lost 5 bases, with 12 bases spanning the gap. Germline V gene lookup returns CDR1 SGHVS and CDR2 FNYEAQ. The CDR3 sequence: CASSLEQGGHEQYF. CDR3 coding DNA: TGTGCCAGCAGCTTAGAACAGGGTGGGCACGAGCAGTACTTC.

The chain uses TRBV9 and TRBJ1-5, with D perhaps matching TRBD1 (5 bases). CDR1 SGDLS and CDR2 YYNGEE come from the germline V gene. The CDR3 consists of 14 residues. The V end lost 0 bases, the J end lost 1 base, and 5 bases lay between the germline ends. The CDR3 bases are TGTGCCAGCAGCGTAGGGACAAGCAATCAGCCCCAGCATTTT. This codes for CASSVGTSNQPQHF.

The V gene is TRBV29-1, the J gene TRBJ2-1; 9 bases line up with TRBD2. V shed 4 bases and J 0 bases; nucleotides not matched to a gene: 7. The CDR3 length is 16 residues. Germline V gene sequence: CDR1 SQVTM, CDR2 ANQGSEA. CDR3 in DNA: TGCAGCGTTGTTGGACTAGCGCATAACTCCTACAATGAGCAGTTCTTC. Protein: CSVVGLAHNSYNEQFF.

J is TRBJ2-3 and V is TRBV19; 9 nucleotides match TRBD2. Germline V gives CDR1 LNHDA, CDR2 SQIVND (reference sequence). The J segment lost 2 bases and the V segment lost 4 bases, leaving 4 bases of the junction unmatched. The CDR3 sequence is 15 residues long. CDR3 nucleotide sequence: TGTGCCAGTAGTAGCGGGAGGGAAATCACAGATACGCAGTATTTT. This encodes CASSSGREITDTQYF.

The CDR3 reads CASSLQGGSYEQYF. The CDR3 DNA reads TGTGCCAGCAGCTTACAGGGAGGCTCCTACGAGCAGTACTTC. The chain is built from TRBV27 and TRBJ2-7; the D gene could be TRBD1 or TRBD2 (6 bases each). Germline lookup yields CDR1 MNHEY and CDR2 SMNVEV (reference sequence). V lost 6 bases to trimming and J lost 0 bases, with 12 bases between them. The CDR3 totals 14 residues.